This paragraph reports one T cell receptor beta chain. The target of this receptor is not known. Compared with germline, one end of the junction differs, possibly owing to a read error. The entry originates in a study of T cell changes during pregnancy in multiple sclerosis (dated by TCRdb to the late 2010s). Study-level background: The study looked at changes in the T cell repertoire across pregnancy in women with multiple sclerosis.

The CDR3 has 14 amino acids, counting the end cysteine and phenylalanine. The CDR3 DNA has 42 bases and is translated from base 1. CDR1 and CDR2, per the germline V gene, are SQVTM and ANQGSEA. The library came from the immunoSEQ multiplex PCR assay. TCRdb retrieved this table from immuneACCESS and kept in-frame rearrangements only. Not all clones are present; in checked studies, unresolved V genes account for under half, and no reason is known for the remainder. For this sample there are 35,000 to 40,000 clones; over 75% appear just once. The ten largest clones take up more than 1% of the sample. This chain is built from TRBV29-1 and TRBJ2-3, and TRBD2 matches 7 of the central bases. This material consisted of CD4+ T cells from peripheral blood mononuclear cells, taken before pregnancy. This clonotype was obtained from a female donor with multiple sclerosis, enrolled in a pregnancy study. The CDR3 region: CNVEGGREADTQYF. The DNA reads as follows: TGCAACGTTGAGGGAGGGAGAGAGGCAGATACGCAGTATTTT.